This T cell receptor (beta chain) was captured by sequencing in a study of T cell responses to AZD1222 COVID-19 vaccine. Study conclusions and caveats: Unmutated variant regions reportedly attract nearly half of all spike-specific TCRs. Scientists sampled the repertoires only once the peak T cell response had passed.

The protocol was immunoSEQ multiplex PCR, while the TCRdb copy is restricted to in-frame clones and leaves out a portion. Of about 100,000 clones listed, about nine tenths are singletons. Worth noting for this clone: Its antigen is not known.

V shed 3 bases and J shed 4 bases, with 10 bases lying between them. The germline CDR1 and CDR2 sequences are KGHSH and LQKENI. The CDR3 totals 13 residues. This rearrangement joins TRBV18 to TRBJ2-7; D might be TRBD2 (6 bases). The clonotype was recovered from an adult who received the AZD1222 COVID-19 vaccine. Material: peripheral blood, obtained 28 days after the second AZD1222 dose. CDR3 nucleotides: TGTGCCAGCTCACCCGGGAGTGGATACGAGCAGTACTTC. Translating gives CASSPGSGYEQYF.